Following are 4 T cell receptor beta chains from one sample sequenced in a study of blood T cell repertoires in COVID-19. Generated by immunoSEQ multiplex PCR, the TCRdb table keeps only in-frame clones and is missing some. The sample comprises about 77,000 clones, 75% to 85% of which are singletons, and less than 6% rests with the top ten. The sequencing input was peripheral blood. The receptor set was obtained from a woman in her 70s with acute or convalescent COVID-19.

This clone appeared once. The chain has TRBV7-9 and TRBJ2-5, with TRBD1 matching over 8 bases. The CDR3 contains 15 residues. CDR1 is SEHNR, CDR2 FQNEAQ, per germline (reference sequence). The V and J ends lost 1 base and 2 bases, in that order; junction bases with no gene match: 3. DNA for the CDR3: TGTGCCAGCAGCTTAGAGACAGGGGCTCAAGAGACCCAGTACTTC. It codes for CASSLETGAQETQYF.

This clone was observed once. The chain couples TRBV7-9 to TRBJ2-1; 9 bases are shared with TRBD1. The V segment lost 1 base and the J segment 10 bases; nucleotides outside the gene matches: 5. The CDR3 runs 14 residues. Germline V gene data show CDR1 as SEHNR and CDR2 as FQNEAQ (reference sequence). The CDR3 protein is CASSLGTGTGEQFF. The CDR3 DNA is TGTGCCAGCAGCTTAGGAACGGGGACAGGGGAGCAGTTCTTC.

The V and J genes are TRBV24-1 and TRBJ2-3, with 9 bases matching TRBD2. After removal of 3 bases from V and 6 bases from J, the junction contained 12 bases not matched to a gene. Germline CDR1 reads KGHDR; CDR2 reads SFDVKD. The CDR3 has 17 amino acids. In DNA, the CDR3 is TGTGCCACCAGTGATCCCGGGACTAGCTACCGGCGGGATACGCAGTATTTT. Protein: CATSDPGTSYRRDTQYF.

This clone was seen a handful of times. This sequence joins TRBV5-6 and TRBJ1-2, with 12 nucleotides matching TRBD1. The CDR3 covers 16 residues. The junction had 9 bases not matched to a gene; V was cut back by 4 bases and J by 5 bases. Germline loops: CDR1 SGHDT, CDR2 YYEEEE. The CDR3 sequence: CASSPAGQGARYGYTF. The CDR3 bases are TGTGCCAGCAGCCCCGCGGGACAGGGGGCGAGGTATGGCTACACCTTC.